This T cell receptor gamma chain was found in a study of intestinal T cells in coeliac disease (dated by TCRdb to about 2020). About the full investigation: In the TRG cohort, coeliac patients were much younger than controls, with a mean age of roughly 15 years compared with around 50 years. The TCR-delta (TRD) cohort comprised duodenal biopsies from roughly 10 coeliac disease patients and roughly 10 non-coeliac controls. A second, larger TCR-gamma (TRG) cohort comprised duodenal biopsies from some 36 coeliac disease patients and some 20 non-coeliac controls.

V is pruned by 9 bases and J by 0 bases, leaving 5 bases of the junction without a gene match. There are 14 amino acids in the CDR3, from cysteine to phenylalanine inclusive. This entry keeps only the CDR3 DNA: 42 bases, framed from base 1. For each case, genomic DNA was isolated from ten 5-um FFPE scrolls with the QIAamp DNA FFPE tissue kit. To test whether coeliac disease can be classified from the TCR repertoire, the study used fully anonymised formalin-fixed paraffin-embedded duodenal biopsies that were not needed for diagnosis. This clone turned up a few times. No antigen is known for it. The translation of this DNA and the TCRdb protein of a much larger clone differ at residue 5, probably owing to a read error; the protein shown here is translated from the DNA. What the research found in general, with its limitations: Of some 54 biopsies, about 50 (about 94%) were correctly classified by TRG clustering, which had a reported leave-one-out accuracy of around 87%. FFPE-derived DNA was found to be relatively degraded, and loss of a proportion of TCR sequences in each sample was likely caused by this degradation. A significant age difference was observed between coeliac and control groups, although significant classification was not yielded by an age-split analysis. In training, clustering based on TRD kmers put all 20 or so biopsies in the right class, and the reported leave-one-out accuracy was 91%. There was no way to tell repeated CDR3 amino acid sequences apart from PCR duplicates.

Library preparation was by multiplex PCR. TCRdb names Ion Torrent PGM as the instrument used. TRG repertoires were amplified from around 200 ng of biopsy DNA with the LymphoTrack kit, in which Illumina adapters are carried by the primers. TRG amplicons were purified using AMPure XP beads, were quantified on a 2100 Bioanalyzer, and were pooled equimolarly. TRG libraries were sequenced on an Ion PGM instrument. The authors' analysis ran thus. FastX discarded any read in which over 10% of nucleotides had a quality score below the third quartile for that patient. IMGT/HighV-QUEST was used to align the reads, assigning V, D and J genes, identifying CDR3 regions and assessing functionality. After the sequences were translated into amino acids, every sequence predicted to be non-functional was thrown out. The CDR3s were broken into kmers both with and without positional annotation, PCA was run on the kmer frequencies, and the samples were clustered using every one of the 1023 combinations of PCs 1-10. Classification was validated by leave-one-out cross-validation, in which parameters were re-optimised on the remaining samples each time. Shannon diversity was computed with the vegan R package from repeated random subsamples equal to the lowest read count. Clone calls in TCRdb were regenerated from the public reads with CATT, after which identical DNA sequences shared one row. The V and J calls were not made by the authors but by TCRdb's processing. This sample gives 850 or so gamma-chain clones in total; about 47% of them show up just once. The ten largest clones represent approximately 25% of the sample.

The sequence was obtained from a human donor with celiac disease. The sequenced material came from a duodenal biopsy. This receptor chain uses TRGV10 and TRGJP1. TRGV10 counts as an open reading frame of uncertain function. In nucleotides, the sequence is TGTGCTGCGTGTCGAAATACCACTGGTTGGTTCAAGATATTT. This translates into CAACRNTTGWFKIF.